These 26 T cell receptor beta chains came from one sample sequenced in a study of CD8 T cells in ankylosing spondylitis. Study-level results: Characteristic of ankylosing spondylitis blood, it appeared, was a TCR beta motif comprising roughly 8 highly homologous variants.

Antigens of these TCRs are unknown. MiXCR, run by TCRdb on the 5' RACE reads, gives a single entry per CDR3 protein. The sample lists roughly 300,000 distinct CDR3 sequences, 7.5% to 9% occurring once. Sequenced sample: blood, either unsorted or a sorted T cell fraction (not recorded which). The source is a male donor with ankylosing spondylitis.

Here the CDR3 DNA reads TGTGCCAGTAGTATGGGACATTCACAGCCCCAGCATTTT. Translating gives CASSMGHSQPQHF. The chain couples TRBV19 to TRBJ1-5; D is possibly TRBD1 (6 bases). Germline V lookup: CDR1 LNHDA, CDR2 SQIVND (reference sequence). There are 13 residues in the CDR3. The germline V and J ends were trimmed by 3 bases and 7 bases, with 10 bases remaining between them.

The rearrangement links TRBV3-1 to TRBJ1-1; no reliable D call. The CDR3 loop spans 14 amino acids. Germline V gene data show CDR1 as LGHDT and CDR2 as YNNKEL (reference sequence). With 4 bases removed from V and 4 bases from J, the gap between germline ends came to 13 bases. CDR3 DNA sequence: TGTGCCAGCAGCCCAATCCGAGAGCCCACTGAAGCTTTCTTT. It yields the protein CASSPIREPTEAFF.

V usage is TRBV11-2 and J usage is TRBJ2-7; TRBD2 might be the D (5 bases). Trimming pared 4 bases from V and 2 bases from J, leaving 9 bases between. This CDR3 is 13 amino acids long. CDR1 is SGHAT, CDR2 FQNNGV, per germline. The chain's CDR3 is CASSSLATYEQYF. The CDR3 nucleotides are TGTGCCAGCAGCTCTCTAGCCACCTACGAGCAGTACTTC. Full variable domain (outside the CDR3, taken from reference TRBV11-2 and TRBJ2-7): EAGVAQSPRYKIIEKRQSVAFWCNPISGHATLYWYQQILGQGPKLLIQFQNNGVVDDSQLPKDRFSAERLKGVDSTLKIQPAKLEDSAVYLCASSSLATYEQYFGPGTRLTVT.

The chain carries TRBV12-3 or TRBV12-4 and TRBJ2-1; 7 bases map to TRBD2. This CDR3 is 15 amino acids long. V shed 4 bases, J shed 2 bases, and the junction held 5 bases outside the gene matches. CDR3 in DNA: TGTGCCAGCAGTTACGGGGGAGGGGCCTACAATGAGCAGTTCTTC. Protein: CASSYGGGAYNEQFF.

The CDR3 DNA is TGTGCCAGCAGTTTGGGGTTCATGAACACTGAAGCTTTCTTT. Amino acids: CASSLGFMNTEAFF. The chain joins TRBV27 to TRBJ1-1; D remains ambiguous. This CDR3 spans 14 amino acids. Germline CDR1 reads MNHEY; CDR2 reads SMNVEV (reference sequence). Trimming shortened V by 3 bases and J by 0 bases, and 8 bases separated the two germline ends.

This clonotype was picked up a small number of times. The chain is built from TRBV27 and TRBJ1-4, with a weak D call TRBD1 (5 bases). Trimming stripped 3 bases from V and 6 bases from J, with 14 bases between. Germline values: CDR1 MNHEY, CDR2 SMNVEV (reference sequence). This CDR3 is 15 amino acids long. This CDR3 reads CASSFGTGIDEKLFF. Here the CDR3 DNA reads TGTGCCAGCAGTTTTGGGACGGGAATCGATGAAAAACTGTTTTTT.

A few counts support this clonotype. The chain employs TRBV19 and TRBJ1-2, with 9 nucleotides matching TRBD1. The ends lost 4 bases at V and 8 bases at J; junction bases unmatched: 11. The CDR3 has 15 residues. The V gene's germline CDR1 is LNHDA and CDR2 SQIVND (reference sequence). CDR3 residues: CASSNPVGTGTGYTF. The CDR3 bases are TGTGCCAGTAGTAACCCGGTCGGGACAGGGACCGGCTACACCTTC.

The chain recombines TRBV7-2 with TRBJ2-1; 11 bases fit TRBD2. This CDR3 spans 15 amino acids. The germline CDR1 and CDR2 sequences are SGHTA and FQGNSA. J lost 7 bases, V lost 1 base, and 3 bases had no gene match. This CDR3 reads CASSLVASGRNEQFF. The CDR3 DNA follows: TGTGCCAGCAGCTTAGTCGCTAGCGGGAGGAATGAGCAGTTCTTC.

This clonotype has just a few counts. The rearrangement uses TRBV6-5 and TRBJ2-1, with 7 bases aligning to TRBD2. V was pared by 3 bases and J by 4 bases, with 12 bases of the junction left unmatched. Germline values: CDR1 MNHEY, CDR2 SVGAGI. This CDR3 region has 17 residues. CDR3 coding DNA: TGTGCCAGCAGTTATAAATTGCGGGGAGGGCGTTACAATGAGCAGTTCTTC. Translating gives CASSYKLRGGRYNEQFF.

This clonotype was detected many times. The chain has TRBV7-9 and TRBJ2-3; 14 bases are shared with TRBD2. The length of the CDR3 is 16 residues. J lost 5 bases, V lost 7 bases, and 8 bases had no gene match. From germline, CDR1 is SEHNR and CDR2 FQNEAQ (reference sequence). The CDR3 protein is CASNLGLAGEGDTQYF. The CDR3 DNA reads as TGTGCCAGCAACCTGGGACTAGCGGGAGAAGGAGATACGCAGTATTTT. Supplemented by reference TRBV7-9 and TRBJ2-3, the full variable domain reads DTGVSQNPRHKITKRGQNVTFRCDPISEHNRLYWYRQTLGQGPEFLTYFQNEAQLEKSRLLSDRFSAERPKGSFSTLEIQRTEQGDSAMYLCASNLGLAGEGDTQYFGPGTRLTVL.

This clonotype has more than one count but fewer than ten. The chain recombines TRBV12-3 or TRBV12-4 with TRBJ2-4, with TRBD1 matching over 9 bases. J gave up 1 base and V 6 bases, and 4 bases lay outside the gene matches. The CDR3 totals 15 residues. Written as DNA, the CDR3 is TGTGCCAGCAGAAACAGGGGGCCGGCCAAAAACATTCAGTACTTC. Protein sequence: CASRNRGPAKNIQYF.

This chain joins TRBV6-1 and TRBJ1-6; D is possibly TRBD1 (5 bases). Germline V gene data show CDR1 as MNHNS and CDR2 as SASEGT. Between the trimmed V and J ends, which lost 5 bases and 2 bases, there was a span of 13 bases. The CDR3 runs 16 residues. The CDR3 protein is CASSRQQVTYNSPLHF. Written as DNA, the CDR3 is TGTGCCAGCAGTCGCCAACAGGTCACCTATAATTCACCCCTCCACTTT.

The sample holds many counts of this clonotype. This rearrangement joins TRBV6-5 to TRBJ1-3; D not certain. CDR1 MNHEY and CDR2 SVGAGI come from the germline V gene. The ends were cut back, 4 bases at V and 0 bases at J, with 7 bases in the middle. The CDR3 has 14 residues. CDR3 amino acids: CASSWTVSGNTIYF. Written as DNA, the CDR3 is TGTGCCAGCAGTTGGACGGTCTCTGGAAACACCATATATTTT.

The chain carries TRBV7-9 and TRBJ2-1; 9 positions match TRBD1. The CDR3 extends over 17 amino acids. V trimming: 5 bases; J trimming: 5 bases; junction bases outside the gene matches: 13. Germline V gene sequence: CDR1 SEHNR, CDR2 FQNEAQ (reference sequence). The CDR3 region is CASSGRNRGQSDNEQFF. DNA of the CDR3: TGTGCCAGCAGCGGGAGAAACAGGGGGCAGTCGGACAATGAGCAGTTCTTC.

The chain has TRBV5-1 and TRBJ2-6; TRBD1 might be the D (5 bases). Germline CDR1 SGHRS, CDR2 YFSETQ. With 6 bases removed from V and 1 base from J, the gap between germline ends came to 11 bases. CDR3 length equals 15 residues. CDR3 sequence reads: CASKITGSGANVLTF. The CDR3 nucleotides are TGCGCCAGCAAAATTACAGGTTCTGGGGCCAACGTCCTGACTTTC. The full variable domain, rest sourced from reference TRBV5-1 and TRBJ2-6, is KAGVTQTPRYLIKTRGQQVTLSCSPISGHRSVSWYQQTPGQGLQFLFEYFSETQRNKGNFPGRFSGRQFSNSRSEMNVSTLELGDSALYLCASKITGSGANVLTFGAGSRLTVL.

This clonotype has only a few counts. This rearrangement joins TRBV4-2 to TRBJ1-2, with a weak D call TRBD1 (6 bases). V dropped 4 bases and J dropped 8 bases, with 20 bases sitting between them. The CDR3 loop spans 15 amino acids. Germline V gene data show CDR1 as LGHNA and CDR2 as YNFKEQ. CDR3 loop: CASSRTGTEGVGYTF. CDR3 DNA sequence: TGTGCCAGCAGCCGGACCGGGACGGAGGGGGTCGGCTACACCTTC.

This clonotype came up many times. This sequence joins TRBV28 and TRBJ2-7; a possible D gene is TRBD1 (7 bases). CDR3 size: 15 residues. The germline V and J ends were trimmed by 6 bases and 6 bases, with 21 bases remaining between them. Germline loops: CDR1 MDHEN, CDR2 SYDVKM. Here the CDR3 DNA reads TGTGCCAGCAGGACCCCAGGGGGGAAAGTAGGCGAGCAGTACTTC. Protein: CASRTPGGKVGEQYF.

A few counts support this clonotype. This rearrangement joins TRBV5-5 to TRBJ2-7, with 9 bases aligning to TRBD2. This CDR3 region has 16 residues. After removal of 4 bases from V and 1 base from J, the junction contained 9 bases not matched to a gene. Germline CDR1 and CDR2: SGHKS and YYEKEE (reference sequence). The CDR3 is CASSDYSGRRSYEQYF. CDR3 nucleotide sequence: TGTGCCAGCAGCGACTATAGCGGGAGAAGGTCCTACGAGCAGTACTTC.

This clonotype was seen a few times. The rearrangement joins TRBV7-3 to TRBJ2-1; 11 bases are a match to TRBD2. Looked up from germline, CDR1 is SGHTA and CDR2 is FQGTGA. The CDR3 sequence is 15 residues long. V was pared by 5 bases and J by 7 bases, with 7 bases of the junction left unmatched. CDR3 loop: CASSPTSGSWNEQFF. The CDR3 nucleotides are TGTGCCAGCAGCCCAACTAGCGGGAGTTGGAATGAGCAGTTCTTC.

This sequence joins TRBV14 and TRBJ2-3; no firm D call. Germline V gives CDR1 SGHDN, CDR2 FVKESK. Trimming stripped 2 bases from V and 1 base from J, with 10 bases between. This CDR3 comprises 15 residues. In DNA, the CDR3 is TGTGCCAGCAGCCAACTAGGCACTGGCACAGATACGCAGTATTTT. It yields the protein CASSQLGTGTDTQYF.

V and J are TRBV20-1 and TRBJ2-5; TRBD1 matches at 9 bases. CDR3 length: 15 residues. Germline loops: CDR1 DFQATT, CDR2 SNEGSKA (reference sequence). V was clipped by 4 bases and J by 3 bases; unmatched bases: 9. This CDR3 is CSATQGAPAEETQYF. DNA of the CDR3: TGCAGTGCTACACAGGGGGCGCCCGCAGAAGAGACCCAGTACTTC.

The chain couples TRBV4-1 to TRBJ2-1; D is perhaps TRBD2 (6 bases). The CDR3 covers 16 residues. Trimming left V 0 bases short and J 5 bases short, with 14 bases between. Germline CDR1 reads MGHRA; CDR2 reads YSYEKL. The CDR3 region is CASSQDRGIGNNEQFF. CDR3 nucleotide sequence: TGCGCCAGCAGCCAAGATCGGGGGATCGGGAACAATGAGCAGTTCTTC.

V and J are TRBV10-3 and TRBJ1-6, with 8 bases fitting TRBD1. The J segment lost 6 bases and the V segment lost 2 bases, leaving 3 bases of the junction unmatched. Germline lookup yields CDR1 ENHRY and CDR2 SYGVKD. The CDR3 is 15 amino acids. CDR3 bases: TGTGCCATCAGTGAGGTGGGACAGGTTAATTCACCCCTCCACTTT. Protein product: CAISEVGQVNSPLHF.

This clonotype was recorded many times. This rearrangement joins TRBV2 to TRBJ2-1, with TRBD2 matching over 9 bases. Germline CDR1 SNHLY, CDR2 FYNNEI. This CDR3 is 20 amino acids long. Trimming removed 2 bases from V and 0 bases from J; junction bases left unmatched: 14. The CDR3 DNA follows: TGTGCCAGCAGTGAAACGTCCGGGACTAGCTCAATTAGCTCCTACAATGAGCAGTTCTTC. It is translated as CASSETSGTSSISSYNEQFF.

This clonotype was recorded many times. The chain joins TRBV5-1 to TRBJ1-1; D is undetermined. Trimming took 6 bases from V and 4 from J, leaving 16 bases between them. Germline loops: CDR1 SGHRS, CDR2 YFSETQ. The CDR3 length is 14 residues. The DNA of the CDR3 is TGCGCCAGCACCTTCTGGACGGACTCCACTGAAGCTTTCTTT. Amino acid sequence: CASTFWTDSTEAFF.

About this clonotype itself: A much larger clone sits a single nucleotide away, making a read error possible. The chain uses TRBV7-9 and TRBJ2-1; D gene uncertain. Germline V lookup: CDR1 SEHNR, CDR2 FQNEAQ (reference sequence). CDR3 size: 15 residues. This chain's CDR3 is CDSSIQSPIYNEQFF. Here the CDR3 DNA reads TGTGACAGCAGCATACAGTCTCCGATCTACAATGAGCAGTTCTTC.